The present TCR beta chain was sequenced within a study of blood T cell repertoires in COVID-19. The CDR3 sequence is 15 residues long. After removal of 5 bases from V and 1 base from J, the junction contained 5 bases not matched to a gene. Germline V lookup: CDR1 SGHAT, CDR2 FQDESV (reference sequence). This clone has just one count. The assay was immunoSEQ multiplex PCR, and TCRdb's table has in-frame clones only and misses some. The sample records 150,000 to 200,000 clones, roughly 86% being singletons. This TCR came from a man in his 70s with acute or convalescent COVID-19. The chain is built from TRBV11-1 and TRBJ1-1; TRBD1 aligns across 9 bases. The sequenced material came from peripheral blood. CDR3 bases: TGTGCCAGCAGCCCGACGGACAGGGGGAACACTGAAGCTTTCTTT. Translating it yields CASSPTDRGNTEAFF.